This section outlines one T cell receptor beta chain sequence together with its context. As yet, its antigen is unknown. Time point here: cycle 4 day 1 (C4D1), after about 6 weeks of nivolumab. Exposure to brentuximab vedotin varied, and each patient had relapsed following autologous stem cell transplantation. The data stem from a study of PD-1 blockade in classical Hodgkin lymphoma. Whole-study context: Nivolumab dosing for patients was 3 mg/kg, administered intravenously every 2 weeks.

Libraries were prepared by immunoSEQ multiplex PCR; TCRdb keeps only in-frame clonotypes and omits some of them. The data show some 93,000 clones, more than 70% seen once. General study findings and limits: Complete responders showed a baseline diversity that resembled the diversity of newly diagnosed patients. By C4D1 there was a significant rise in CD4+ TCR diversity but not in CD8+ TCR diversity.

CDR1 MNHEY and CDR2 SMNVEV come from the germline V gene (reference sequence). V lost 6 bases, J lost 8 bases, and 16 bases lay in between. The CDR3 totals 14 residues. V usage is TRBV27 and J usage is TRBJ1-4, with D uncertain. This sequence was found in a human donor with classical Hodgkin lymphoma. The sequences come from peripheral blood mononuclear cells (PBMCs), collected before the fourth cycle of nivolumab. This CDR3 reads CASRPQVEEEKLFF. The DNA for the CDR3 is TGTGCCAGCAGGCCTCAAGTAGAGGAGGAAAAACTGTTTTTT.